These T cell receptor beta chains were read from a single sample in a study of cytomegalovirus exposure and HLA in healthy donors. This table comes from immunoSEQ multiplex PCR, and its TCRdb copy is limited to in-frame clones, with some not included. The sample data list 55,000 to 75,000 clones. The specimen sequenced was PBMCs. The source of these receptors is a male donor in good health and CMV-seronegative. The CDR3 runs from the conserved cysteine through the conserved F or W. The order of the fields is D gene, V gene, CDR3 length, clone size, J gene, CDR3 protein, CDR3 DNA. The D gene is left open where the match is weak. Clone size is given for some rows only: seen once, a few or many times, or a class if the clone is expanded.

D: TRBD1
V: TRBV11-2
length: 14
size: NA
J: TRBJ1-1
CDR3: CASSMGQRNTEAFF
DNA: TGTGCCAGCAGCATGGGACAGAGGAACACTGAAGCTTTCTTT

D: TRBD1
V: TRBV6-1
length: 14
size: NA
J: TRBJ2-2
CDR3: CAGLGQGPAGELFF
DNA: TGTGCCGGTCTTGGACAGGGACCAGCCGGGGAGCTGTTTTTT

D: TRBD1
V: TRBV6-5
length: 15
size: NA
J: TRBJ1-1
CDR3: CASSYWTGRGPEAFF
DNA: TGTGCCAGCAGTTACTGGACAGGGCGCGGGCCTGAAGCTTTCTTT

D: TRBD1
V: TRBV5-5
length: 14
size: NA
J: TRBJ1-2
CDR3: CASSWTGEWYGYTF
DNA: TGTGCCAGCAGCTGGACAGGGGAGTGGTATGGCTACACCTTC

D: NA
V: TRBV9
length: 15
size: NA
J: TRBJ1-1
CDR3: CASSVVHSLNTEAFF
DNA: TGTGCCAGCAGCGTAGTACACAGTTTGAACACTGAAGCTTTCTTT

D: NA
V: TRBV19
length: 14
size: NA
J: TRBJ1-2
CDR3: CASSVTGSDYGYTF
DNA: TGTGCCAGTAGTGTCACAGGCTCGGACTATGGCTACACCTTC

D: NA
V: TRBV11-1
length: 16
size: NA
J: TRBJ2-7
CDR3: CASSLEVTKVLYEQYF
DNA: TGTGCCAGCAGCTTAGAGGTGACAAAGGTCCTCTACGAGCAGTACTTC

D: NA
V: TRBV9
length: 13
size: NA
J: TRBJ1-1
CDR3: CASSVDGNTEAFF
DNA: TGTGCCAGCAGCGTAGACGGGAACACTGAAGCTTTCTTT

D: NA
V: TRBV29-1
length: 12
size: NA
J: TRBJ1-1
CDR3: CSVEDPPFEAFF
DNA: TGCAGCGTTGAAGATCCCCCATTTGAAGCTTTCTTT

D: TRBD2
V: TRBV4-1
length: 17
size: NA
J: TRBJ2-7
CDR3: CASSTISPGGSAYEQYF
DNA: TGCGCCAGCAGCACCATATCCCCGGGAGGTAGCGCCTACGAGCAGTACTTC

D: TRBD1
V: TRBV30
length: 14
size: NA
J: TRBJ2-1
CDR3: CAWRTGGSYNEQFF
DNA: TGTGCCTGGAGGACAGGGGGTTCCTACAATGAGCAGTTCTTC

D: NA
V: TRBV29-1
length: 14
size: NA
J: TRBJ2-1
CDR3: CSVLGGAGDAGQFF
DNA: TGCAGCGTTCTGGGTGGGGCAGGGGACGCGGGGCAGTTCTTC

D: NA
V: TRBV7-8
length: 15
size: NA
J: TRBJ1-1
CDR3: CASSFPGPSNTEAFF
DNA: TGTGCCAGCAGCTTTCCGGGTCCTTCGAACACTGAAGCTTTCTTT

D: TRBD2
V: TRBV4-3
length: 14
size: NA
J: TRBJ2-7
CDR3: CASSHGTSLQEQYF
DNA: TGCGCCAGCAGCCACGGGACTAGCCTTCAGGAGCAGTACTTC

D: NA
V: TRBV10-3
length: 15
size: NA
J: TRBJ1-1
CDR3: CAISEYGGGNTEAFF
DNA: TGTGCCATCAGTGAGTATGGGGGCGGGAACACTGAAGCTTTCTTT

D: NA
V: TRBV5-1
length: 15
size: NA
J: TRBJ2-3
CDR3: CASSLTDRRTDTQYF
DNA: TGCGCCAGCAGCTTAACTGACAGGAGAACAGATACGCAGTATTTT

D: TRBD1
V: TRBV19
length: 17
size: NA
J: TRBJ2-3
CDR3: CASSATGTGGGTDKQYF
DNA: TGTGCCAGTAGTGCCACCGGGACAGGGGGCGGCACAGATAAGCAGTATTTT

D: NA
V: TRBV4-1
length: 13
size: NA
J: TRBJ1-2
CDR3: CASSRESNYGYTF
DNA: TGCGCCAGCAGCCGGGAGTCTAACTATGGCTACACCTTC

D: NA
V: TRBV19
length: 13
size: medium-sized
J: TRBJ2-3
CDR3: CASSMARTDTQYF
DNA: TGTGCCAGTAGTATGGCTCGCACAGATACGCAGTATTTT

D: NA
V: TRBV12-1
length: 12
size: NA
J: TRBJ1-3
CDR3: CASSFEGDTIYF
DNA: TGTGCCAGCAGCTTTGAGGGGGACACCATATATTTT

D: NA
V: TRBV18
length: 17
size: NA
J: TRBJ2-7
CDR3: CASSPRDAGPNSYEQYF
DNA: TGTGCCAGCTCACCACGCGATGCGGGTCCCAACTCCTACGAGCAGTACTTC

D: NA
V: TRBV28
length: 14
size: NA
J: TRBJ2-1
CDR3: CASSVGSSDNEQFF
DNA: TGTGCCAGCAGTGTGGGGAGCTCCGACAATGAGCAGTTCTTC

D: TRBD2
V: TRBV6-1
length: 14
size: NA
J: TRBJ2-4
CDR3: CASSEIAGSNIQYF
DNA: TGTGCCAGCAGTGAAATAGCGGGTAGTAACATTCAGTACTTC